The clone carrying this T cell receptor (beta chain) was counted many times. Its antigen is unidentified. This CDR3 is built from 15 residues. V gave up 6 bases and J gave up 6 bases, with 19 bases separating them. In germline, CDR1 is MNHNY, CDR2 SVGAGI (reference sequence). Each CDR3 protein is one row after TCRdb ran MiXCR on the 5' RACE reads. The sample has more than 75,000 distinct CDR3 sequences, 3.5% to 4.5% seen once; the top ten hold approximately 5.8%. This sample's time point: longitudinal time-point 3. The data were obtained in a study of neurological immune-mediated disorders. Study outcomes and limitations: No expanded-clone CDR3 amino acid sequence recurred across subjects, suggesting private TCR-beta repertoires.

This TCR was recovered from a woman in her sixties with multiple sclerosis. The sample was PBMCs. The V gene is TRBV6-6, the J gene TRBJ2-3; a weak D match, TRBD2 (7 bases). The CDR3 coding sequence is TGTGCCAGCAGCCCGCTGGGAGGGGGGGTGGATACGCAGTATTTT. Its protein product is CASSPLGGGVDTQYF.